Below, 5 T cell receptor beta chains from the same sample are listed, as sequenced in a study of T-cell memory formation after mild COVID-19 (dated by TCRdb to the early 2020s). The library was obtained by 5' RACE. TCRdb records Illumina NovaSeq 6000 as the sequencer. TCRdb trimmed public reads at Q25 via fastp, called clones via MiXCR and kept in-frame beta chains. Rows with one shared CDR3 protein collapse into an entry with the most common genes and DNA. The sample records around 300,000 distinct CDR3 sequences, about an eighth of which are singletons. Roughly 20% of the sample belongs to the ten largest clones. Sequencing was done on a sample of PBMCs or a T cell subset sorted from them (not recorded which). All receptors come from a man aged 18 to 29 who had mild COVID-19 (a few samples of this study predate the infection). The sample titles of this study are shuffled in the database, so cell type and time point are left out; the donor was told from shared clones.

This clonotype was picked up a small number of times. The rearrangement uses TRBV4-3 and TRBJ1-6; 12 bases agree with TRBD1. The CDR3 has 16 amino acids. In germline, CDR1 is LGHNA, CDR2 YSLEER. V lost 3 bases and J lost 10; bases outside the gene matches: 7. The CDR3 coding sequence is TGCGCCAGCAGCCAGGGACAGGGGGCAACGTTGTCACCCCTCCACTTT. Translated, it gives CASSQGQGATLSPLHF.

The J gene is TRBJ2-3, the V gene TRBV7-2; D perhaps matches TRBD2 (6 bases). Germline CDR1 SGHTA, CDR2 FQGNSA. Trimming cost V 4 bases and J 4 bases, with 12 bases left between them. The CDR3 loop spans 14 amino acids. The CDR3 DNA is TGTGCCAGCAGCTCAGCACTAGCACCAGATACGCAGTATTTT. It specifies CASSSALAPDTQYF.

This chain links TRBV28 with TRBJ2-2; possible D gene TRBD1, 5 bases. Germline V lookup: CDR1 MDHEN, CDR2 SYDVKM. The ends were cut back, 7 bases at V and 1 base at J, with 10 bases in the middle. The CDR3 spans 14 residues. As DNA, the CDR3 is TGTGCCAGCACCTTGACAGAGAACACCGGGGAGCTGTTTTTT. Its protein is CASTLTENTGELFF.

The chain is built from TRBV6-2 or TRBV6-3 and TRBJ2-1; possibly TRBD1 for D (5 bases). The CDR3 runs to 13 residues. The V end lost 8 bases, the J end lost 0 bases, and 8 bases lay between the germline ends. CDR1 and CDR2 from the germline V gene are MNHEY and SVGEGT. The CDR3 sequence: CASGDSSYNEQFF. The CDR3 region has the DNA TGTGCCAGCGGAGACAGCTCCTACAATGAGCAGTTCTTC.

This clonotype was seen more than once but under ten times. The J gene is TRBJ1-2, the V gene TRBV15; D perhaps matches TRBD1 (6 bases). V dropped 3 bases and J dropped 6 bases, with 14 bases sitting between them. The CDR3 contains 14 residues. CDR1 and CDR2 (germline): LNHNV, YYDKDF (reference sequence). CDR3: CATSSGQTFHGYTF. DNA of the CDR3: TGTGCCACCAGCAGCGGACAGACTTTTCATGGCTACACCTTC. Variable domain in full (rest from reference TRBV15 and TRBJ1-2): DAMVIQNPRYQVTQFGKPVTLSCSQTLNHNVMYWYQQKSSQAPKLLFHYYDKDFNNEADTPDNFQSRRPNTSFCFLDIRSPGLGDTAMYLCATSSGQTFHGYTFGSGTRLTVV.